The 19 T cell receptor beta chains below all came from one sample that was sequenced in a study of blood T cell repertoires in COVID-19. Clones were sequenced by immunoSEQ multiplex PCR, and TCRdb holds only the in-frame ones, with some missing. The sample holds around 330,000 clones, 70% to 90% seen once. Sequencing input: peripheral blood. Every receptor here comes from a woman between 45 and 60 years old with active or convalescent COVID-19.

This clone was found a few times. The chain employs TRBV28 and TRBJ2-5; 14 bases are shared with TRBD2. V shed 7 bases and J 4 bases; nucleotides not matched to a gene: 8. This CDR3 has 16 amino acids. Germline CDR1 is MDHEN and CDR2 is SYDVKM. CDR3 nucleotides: TGTGCCAGCACCATGGGACTAGCGGGAGTTCGAGAGACCCAGTACTTC. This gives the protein CASTMGLAGVRETQYF.

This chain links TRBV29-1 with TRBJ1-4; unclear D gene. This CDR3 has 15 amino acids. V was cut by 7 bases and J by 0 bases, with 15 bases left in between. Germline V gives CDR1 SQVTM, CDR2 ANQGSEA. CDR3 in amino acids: CSARRTDATNEKLFF. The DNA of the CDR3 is TGCAGCGCCCGACGGACTGACGCAACTAATGAAAAACTGTTTTTT.

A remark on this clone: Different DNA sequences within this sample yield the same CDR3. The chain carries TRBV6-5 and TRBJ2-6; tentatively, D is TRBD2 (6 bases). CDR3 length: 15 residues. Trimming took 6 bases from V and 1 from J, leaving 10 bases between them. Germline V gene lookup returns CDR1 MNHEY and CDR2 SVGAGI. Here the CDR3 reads CASSPRGSGANVLTF. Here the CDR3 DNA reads TGTGCCAGCAGCCCCCGGGGGTCTGGGGCCAACGTCCTGACTTTC.

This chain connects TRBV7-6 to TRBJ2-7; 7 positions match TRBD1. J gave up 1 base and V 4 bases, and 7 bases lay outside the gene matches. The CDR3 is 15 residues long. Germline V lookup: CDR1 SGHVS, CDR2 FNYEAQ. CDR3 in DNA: TGTGCCAGCAGCTCGACAGGGAGCCCATCCTACGAGCAGTACTTC. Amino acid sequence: CASSSTGSPSYEQYF. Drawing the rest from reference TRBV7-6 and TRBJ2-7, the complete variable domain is GAGVSQSPRYKVTKRGQDVALRCDPISGHVSLYWYRQALGQGPEFLTYFNYEAQQDKSGLPNDRFSAERPEGSISTLTIQRTEQRDSAMYRCASSSTGSPSYEQYFGPGTRLTVT.

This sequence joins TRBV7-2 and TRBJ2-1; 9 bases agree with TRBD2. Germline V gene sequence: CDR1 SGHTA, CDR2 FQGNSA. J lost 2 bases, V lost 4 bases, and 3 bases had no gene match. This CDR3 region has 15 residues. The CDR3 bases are TGTGCCAGCAGCTCTAGGACTAGCGCCTACAATGAGCAGTTCTTC. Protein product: CASSSRTSAYNEQFF.

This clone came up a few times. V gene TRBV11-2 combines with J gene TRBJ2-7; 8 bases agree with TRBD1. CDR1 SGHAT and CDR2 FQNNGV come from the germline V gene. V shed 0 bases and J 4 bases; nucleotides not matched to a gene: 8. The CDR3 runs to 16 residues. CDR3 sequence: CASSLDARTGRYEQYF. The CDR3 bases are TGTGCCAGCAGCTTAGACGCCCGGACAGGGCGATACGAGCAGTACTTC.

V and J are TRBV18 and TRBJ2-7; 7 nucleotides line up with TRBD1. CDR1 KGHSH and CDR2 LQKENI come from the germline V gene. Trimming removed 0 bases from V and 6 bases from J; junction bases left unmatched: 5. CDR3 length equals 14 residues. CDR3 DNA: TGTGCCAGCTCACCACCAGGGGGCGTGGGCGAGCAGTACTTC. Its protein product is CASSPPGGVGEQYF.

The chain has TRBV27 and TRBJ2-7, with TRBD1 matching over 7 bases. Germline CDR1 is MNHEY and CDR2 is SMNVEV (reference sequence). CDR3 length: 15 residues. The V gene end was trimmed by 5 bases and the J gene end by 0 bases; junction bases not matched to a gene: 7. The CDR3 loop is CASSPRTGVSYEQYF. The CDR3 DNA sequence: TGTGCCAGCAGTCCAAGGACAGGCGTCTCCTACGAGCAGTACTTC.

The CDR3 loop reads CASSPGGRRIGQYF. The CDR3 region has the DNA TGCGCCAGCAGCCCAGGGGGCAGGCGGATTGGGCAGTACTTC. V gene TRBV5-1 combines with J gene TRBJ2-7, with TRBD1 identical over 8 bases. CDR3 length: 14 residues. Germline assignment: CDR1 SGHRS and CDR2 YFSETQ. The V segment lost 4 bases and the J segment 9 bases; nucleotides outside the gene matches: 12.

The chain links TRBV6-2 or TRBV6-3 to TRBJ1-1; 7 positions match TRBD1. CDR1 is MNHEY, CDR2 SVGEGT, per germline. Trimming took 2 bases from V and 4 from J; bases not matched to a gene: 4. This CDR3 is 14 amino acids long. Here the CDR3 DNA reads TGTGCCAGCAGTTACGCCGCAGGGGGCACTGAAGCTTTCTTT. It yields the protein CASSYAAGGTEAFF.

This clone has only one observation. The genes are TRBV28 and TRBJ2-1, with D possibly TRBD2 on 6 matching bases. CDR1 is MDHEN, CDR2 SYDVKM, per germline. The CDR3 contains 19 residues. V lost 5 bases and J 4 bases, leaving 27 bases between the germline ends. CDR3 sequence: CASSPSSGSLADKYNEQFF. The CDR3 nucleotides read TGTGCCAGCAGTCCGTCCTCCGGGTCACTAGCCGACAAATACAATGAGCAGTTCTTC.

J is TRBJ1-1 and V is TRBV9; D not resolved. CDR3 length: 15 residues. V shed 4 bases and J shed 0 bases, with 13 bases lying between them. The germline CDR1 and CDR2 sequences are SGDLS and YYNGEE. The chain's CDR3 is CASSSRTGMNTEAFF. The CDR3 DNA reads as TGTGCCAGCAGCTCCAGGACTGGGATGAACACTGAAGCTTTCTTT.

CDR3 residues: CASSLGTSGLYNEQFF. The CDR3 DNA follows: TGTGCCAGCAGTTTAGGGACTAGCGGTCTATACAATGAGCAGTTCTTC. The V call is TRBV27, the J call TRBJ2-1; 11 bases are a match to TRBD2. J was trimmed by 4 bases and V by 2 bases; bases with no gene match: 4. The CDR3 runs to 16 residues. Germline V gives CDR1 MNHEY, CDR2 SMNVEV (reference sequence).

CDR3 nucleotides: TGTGCCAGCAGCCCCCGGGACTCCTACAATGAGCAGTTCTTC. It specifies CASSPRDSYNEQFF. The chain carries TRBV7-8 and TRBJ2-1; D is perhaps TRBD2 (5 bases). Trimming shortened V by 5 bases and J by 0 bases, and 8 bases separated the two germline ends. This CDR3 is built from 14 residues. CDR1 is SGHVS, CDR2 FQNEAQ, per germline.

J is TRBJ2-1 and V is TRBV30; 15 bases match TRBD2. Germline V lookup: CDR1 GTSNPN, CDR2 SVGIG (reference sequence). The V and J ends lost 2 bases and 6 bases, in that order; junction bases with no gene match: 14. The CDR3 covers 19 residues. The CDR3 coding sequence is TGTGCCTGGAGTAATATAAAGGGACTAGCGGGAGGTACCTTCAATGAGCAGTTCTTC. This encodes CAWSNIKGLAGGTFNEQFF. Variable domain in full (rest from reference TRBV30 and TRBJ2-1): SQTIHQWPATLVQPVGSPLSLECTVEGTSNPNLYWYRQAAGRGLQLLFYSVGIGQISSEVPQNLSASRPQDRQFILSSKKLLLSDSGFYLCAWSNIKGLAGGTFNEQFFGPGTRLTVL.

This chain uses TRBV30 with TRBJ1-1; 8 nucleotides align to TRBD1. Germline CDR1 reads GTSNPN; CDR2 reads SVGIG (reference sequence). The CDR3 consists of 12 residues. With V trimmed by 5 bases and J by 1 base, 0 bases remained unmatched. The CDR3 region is CAWGQGNTEAFF. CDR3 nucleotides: TGTGCCTGGGGACAGGGGAACACTGAAGCTTTCTTT.

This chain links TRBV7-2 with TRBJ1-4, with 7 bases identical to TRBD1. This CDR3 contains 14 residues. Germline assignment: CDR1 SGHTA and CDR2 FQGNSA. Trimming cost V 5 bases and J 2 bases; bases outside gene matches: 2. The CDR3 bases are TGTGCCAGCAGCCACAGGGGTACTAATGAAAAACTGTTTTTT. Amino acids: CASSHRGTNEKLFF. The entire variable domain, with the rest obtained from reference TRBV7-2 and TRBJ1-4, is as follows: GAGVSQSPSNKVTEKGKDVELRCDPISGHTALYWYRQSLGQGLEFLIYFQGNSAPDKSGLPSDRFSAERTGGSVSTLTIQRTQQEDSAVYLCASSHRGTNEKLFFGSGTQLSVL.

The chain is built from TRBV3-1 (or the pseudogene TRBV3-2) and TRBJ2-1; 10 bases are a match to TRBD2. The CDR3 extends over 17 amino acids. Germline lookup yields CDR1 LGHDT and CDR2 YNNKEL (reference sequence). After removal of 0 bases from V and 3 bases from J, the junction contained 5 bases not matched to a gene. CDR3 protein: CASSQERKRGGYNEQFF. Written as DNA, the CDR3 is TGTGCCAGCAGCCAAGAAAGAAAGCGGGGGGGCTACAATGAGCAGTTCTTC.

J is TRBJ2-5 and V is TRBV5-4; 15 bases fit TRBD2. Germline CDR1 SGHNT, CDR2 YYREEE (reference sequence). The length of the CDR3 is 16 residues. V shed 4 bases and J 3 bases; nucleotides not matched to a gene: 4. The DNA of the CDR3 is TGTGCCAGCAGCCCTGGGACTAGCGGGGGGAAAGAGACCCAGTACTTC. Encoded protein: CASSPGTSGGKETQYF.